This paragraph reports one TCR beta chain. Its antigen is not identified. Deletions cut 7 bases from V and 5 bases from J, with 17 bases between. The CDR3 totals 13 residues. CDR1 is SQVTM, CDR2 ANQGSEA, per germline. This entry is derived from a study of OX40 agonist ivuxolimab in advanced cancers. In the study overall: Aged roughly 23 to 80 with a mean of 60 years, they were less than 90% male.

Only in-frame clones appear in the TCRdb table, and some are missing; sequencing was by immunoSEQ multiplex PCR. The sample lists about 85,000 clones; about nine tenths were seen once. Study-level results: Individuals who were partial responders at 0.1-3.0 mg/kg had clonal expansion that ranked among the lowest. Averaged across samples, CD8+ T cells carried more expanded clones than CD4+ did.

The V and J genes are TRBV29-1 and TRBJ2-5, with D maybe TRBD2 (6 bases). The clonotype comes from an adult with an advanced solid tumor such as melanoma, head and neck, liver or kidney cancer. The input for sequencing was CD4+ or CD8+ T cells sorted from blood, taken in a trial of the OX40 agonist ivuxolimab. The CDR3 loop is CSGGGRGSETQYF. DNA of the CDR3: TGCAGCGGGGGAGGCCGGGGTTCCGAGACCCAGTACTTC.